The entry that follows covers one T cell receptor beta chain sequence. There is no known antigen for this receptor. The record has no base qualities; no much larger clone is one base away. The immunoSEQ Assay was used to sequence TCRbeta CDR3 regions. After extraction, genomic DNA underwent amplification by bias-controlled multiplex PCR, followed by high-throughput sequencing. Under the source paper's analysis protocol: To quantify the absolute abundance of every unique TCRbeta CDR3 region, sequences were collapsed and filtered. Usable DNA was measured by amplifying reference genes present in all nucleated cells, and TCRbeta template counts were normalized to that usable DNA to estimate T cell fraction. Repertoire TCRs were annotated as SARS-CoV-2-specific by exact matching of V gene, CDR3 amino acid sequence and J gene to a known reactive TCR set. MIRA supplied the reference SARS-CoV-2 TCR set, which was filtered for enrichment in COVID-19-positive ImmuneCODE repertoires so that public or cross-reactive TCRs were removed. Drawing on the MIRA antigens, annotated TCRs were analysed further at the level of specific ORF or position within ORF. Depth was the summed frequency of annotated unique rearrangements, while breadth was defined as annotated unique rearrangements over total unique productive rearrangements. Two-sided Wilcoxon rank-sum tests were used to compare TCR breadth between groups. TCRdb carries this immuneACCESS record with in-frame sequences only. Its versions omit some clonotypes, under half of them owing to an unresolved V gene in the studies checked, with the rest unexplained. The DNA was the basis for D and trimming; V, J and clone size are from that table. Counted in this sample were over 90,000 clones; around 82% of them appeared once. Clones ranked in the top ten supply roughly 17% of the sample.

The data stem from a study of Ad26.COV2.S vaccination and SARS-CoV-2 variants (dated by TCRdb to the early 2020s). Some background on the complete study: TCRbeta repertoire sequencing was used to assess the specificity and breadth of SARS-CoV-2-reactive T cell receptors after Ad26.COV2.S vaccination. The TCR-sequenced set comprised roughly 30 samples: about 19 Ad26.COV2.S vaccine recipients, 5 placebo recipients and 8 SARS-CoV-2 convalescent individuals. Overall results and qualifications from the work: Ad26.COV2.S recipients had higher spike-specific TCR breadth than placebo recipients (P = 0.0014). The authors noted that the TCR breadth and depth analyses may have underestimated total T cell responses. Non-spike TCR breadth was comparable between vaccine and placebo recipients, consistent with the vaccine containing only spike. Substantial breadth of spike-specific CD8+ and CD4+ T cell responses was reported after vaccination.

The time point label on this specimen signifies: individuals recovered from natural SARS-CoV-2 infection. The germline V gene (reference sequence) yields SEHNR for CDR1 and FQNEAQ for CDR2. The CDR3 starts with the cysteine, ends with the phenylalanine, and has 15 residues. The only DNA kept is the CDR3, 45 bases in frame from the first base. Trimming removed 5 bases from V and 1 base from J; the gene matches leave 5 bases unexplained. The receptor was derived from a human donor who had recovered from COVID-19. The chain is made from TRBV7-9 and TRBJ2-3, with 8 central nucleotides matching TRBD2. The material was peripheral blood, obtained after recovery from COVID-19. The DNA reads as follows: TGTGCCAGCAGCCCGTACGGGGGGGGCACAGATACGCAGTATTTT. Translation gives CASSPYGGGTDTQYF.